These 8 T cell receptor beta chains were sequenced from one sample in a study of T cells after yellow fever vaccination. TCRdb analysed the 5' RACE reads with MiXCR anew, one entry per CDR3 protein. The sample lists hundreds of thousands of distinct CDR3 sequences, approximately 12% occurring once. The input for sequencing was CD4+ T cells sorted from PBMCs, taken 15 days after the yellow fever booster vaccination. Receptors originate from a man between 18 and 35 years old who received the YFV17D yellow fever vaccine.

This clonotype was observed a few times. Germline and junction disagree at one end, which may indicate a read error. The chain has TRBV6-5 and TRBJ2-6; tentative D call: TRBD2 (5 bases). CDR3 length: 18 residues. Germline values: CDR1 MNHEY, CDR2 SVGAGI. The CDR3, as DNA: TGTGCCAGCGGTTACTCGGGCGGGCCCCCCACTGGGGCCAACGTCCTGACTTTC. Its protein product is CASGYSGGPPTGANVLTF.

Judged by abundance, this clonotype is medium-sized. This sequence joins TRBV7-2 and TRBJ1-5, with D unresolved. Trimming left V 1 base short and J 2 bases short, with 9 bases between. The CDR3 spans 15 residues. The germline gives CDR1 SGHTA, CDR2 FQGNSA. CDR3 DNA: TGTGCCAGCAGCTTAGTCGGCGGGGGCAATCAGCCCCAGCATTTT. Encoded protein: CASSLVGGGNQPQHF.

This clonotype was counted a single time. This chain uses TRBV3-1 with TRBJ2-1, with a tentative D call TRBD1 (7 bases). Germline V CDR1 and CDR2: LGHDT, YNNKEL (reference sequence). This CDR3 region has 13 residues. Trimming cost V 0 bases and J 12 bases, with 12 bases left between them. CDR3 DNA: TGTGCCAGCAGCCAAGATCGCAGGGGGGTGCAGTTCTTC. This gives the protein CASSQDRRGVQFF.

The chain recombines TRBV6-5 with TRBJ2-2, with a possible D match to TRBD1 (6 bases). The CDR3 covers 13 residues. Germline loops: CDR1 MNHEY, CDR2 SVGAGI. Trimming shortened V by 6 bases and J by 7 bases, and 12 bases separated the two germline ends. The CDR3 loop reads CASSIQGYGELFF. CDR3 nucleotides: TGTGCCAGCAGCATACAGGGTTACGGGGAGCTGTTTTTT.

This clonotype turned up a few times. The chain uses TRBV9 and TRBJ2-2, with D unresolved. V was cut by 0 bases and J by 7 bases, with 13 bases left in between. This CDR3 spans 15 amino acids. Germline V gives CDR1 SGDLS, CDR2 YYNGEE. CDR3 coding DNA: TGTGCCAGCAGCGTAGCCGGTAGCAAGGTCGGGGAGCTGTTTTTT. As protein: CASSVAGSKVGELFF. The whole variable domain, filled in from reference TRBV9 and TRBJ2-2, reads DSGVTQTPKHLITATGQRVTLRCSPRSGDLSVYWYQQSLDQGLQFLIQYYNGEERAKGNILERFSAQQFPDLHSELNLSSLELGDSALYFCASSVAGSKVGELFFGEGSRLTVL.

This clonotype was seen only a few times. The rearrangement joins TRBV7-6 to TRBJ1-3; D is possibly TRBD1 (6 bases). Germline V lookup: CDR1 SGHVS, CDR2 FNYEAQ. The CDR3 covers 15 residues. V was trimmed by 7 bases and J by 8 bases, leaving 21 bases between them. The CDR3 sequence is CASTPVTGSIDTIYF. CDR3 DNA: TGTGCCAGCACCCCTGTCACAGGGTCTATCGACACCATATATTTT.

The V and J genes are TRBV20-1 and TRBJ2-5; unclear D gene. The CDR3 has 15 residues. Trimming took 0 bases from V and 0 from J, leaving 11 bases between them. Germline CDR1 is DFQATT and CDR2 is SNEGSKA (reference sequence). The CDR3 coding sequence is TGCAGTGCTAGAGATGTCGTGGCAGACCAAGAGACCCAGTACTTC. The encoded protein is CSARDVVADQETQYF.

This clonotype was seen more than once but under ten times. The rearrangement joins TRBV7-6 to TRBJ2-5; D not certain. There are 13 residues in the CDR3. Germline V gene lookup returns CDR1 SGHVS and CDR2 FNYEAQ. Trimming cost V 5 bases and J 2 bases, with 9 bases left between them. The CDR3 reads CASSPRWQETQYF. Written as DNA, the CDR3 is TGTGCCAGCAGCCCCAGGTGGCAAGAGACCCAGTACTTC.